The T cell receptor beta chain under discussion was sequenced for a study of shared clonotypes between healthy human individuals. General study points: Rarefaction exposed incomplete sorted-subset sequencing despite large depth.

As to this clone: Antigen unknown.

Each subset's genomic DNA was shared equally among a number of immunoSEQ plates. Profiling relied on immunoSEQ multiplex PCR, and the TCRdb table lists in-frame clones only, not all of them. The data contain some 900,000 clones, 76% of them singletons. V was clipped by 1 base and J by 5 bases, with 14 bases between them. The CDR3 has 15 amino acids. In germline, CDR1 is MGHRA, CDR2 YSYEKL. The study drew all its donors from Caucasian adults living in Nashville, Tennessee. The clonotype comes from a man aged 18 to 30 in good health. Sequencing was done on a sample of memory CD4+ T cells sorted from blood. As for subset: CD45RA-negative fraction. The chain couples TRBV4-1 to TRBJ2-5, with D tentatively TRBD2 (6 bases). CDR3 sequence reads: CASSQVYGSRETQYF. CDR3 nucleotide sequence: TGCGCCAGCAGCCAAGTCTACGGGAGCCGGGAGACCCAGTACTTC.